The clone carrying this TCR beta chain was seen once. Its specificity is unknown. The CDR3 totals 13 residues. Germline V gives CDR1 MNHEY, CDR2 SMNVEV (reference sequence). Trimming shortened V by 1 base and J by 5 bases, and 7 bases separated the two germline ends. These data come from a study of shared clonotypes between healthy human individuals. The study's findings and limits: Unshared clonotypes carried lower generation probabilities than those common to all four donors.

Sequencing used immunoSEQ multiplex PCR; TCRdb keeps in-frame clones, though not all of them. Counted here are about 1 million clones, more than 60% occurring once; the ten biggest clones make up approximately 1.5%. Sequenced input: memory CD4+ T cells sorted from blood. Stated subset: CD45RA-negative fraction. The receptor's source is a man between 18 and 29 years old in good health. The chain uses TRBV27 and TRBJ2-3; D not resolved. CDR3 amino acids: CASSLLSGDTQYF. Here the CDR3 DNA reads TGTGCCAGCAGTTTATTATCCGGAGATACGCAGTATTTT.